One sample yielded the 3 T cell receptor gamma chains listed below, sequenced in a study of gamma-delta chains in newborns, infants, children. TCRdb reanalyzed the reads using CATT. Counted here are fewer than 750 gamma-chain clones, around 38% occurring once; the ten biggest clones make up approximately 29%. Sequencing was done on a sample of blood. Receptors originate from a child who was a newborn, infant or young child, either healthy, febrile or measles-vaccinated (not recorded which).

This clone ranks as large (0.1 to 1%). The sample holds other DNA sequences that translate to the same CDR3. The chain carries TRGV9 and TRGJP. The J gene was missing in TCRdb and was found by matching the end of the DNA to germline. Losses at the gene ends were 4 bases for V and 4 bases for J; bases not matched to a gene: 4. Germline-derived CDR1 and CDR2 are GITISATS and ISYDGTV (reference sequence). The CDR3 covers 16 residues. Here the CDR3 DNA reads TGTGCCTTGTGGGACCTTCAAGAGTTGGGCAAAAAAATCAAGGTATTT. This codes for CALWDLQELGKKIKVF.

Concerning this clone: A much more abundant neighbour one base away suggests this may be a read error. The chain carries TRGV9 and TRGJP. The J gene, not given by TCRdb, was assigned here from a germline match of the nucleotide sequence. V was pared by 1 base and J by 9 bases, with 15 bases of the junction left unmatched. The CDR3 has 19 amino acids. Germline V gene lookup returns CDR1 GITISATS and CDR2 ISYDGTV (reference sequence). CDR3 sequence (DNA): TGTGCCTTGTGGGAGGTCAGTGGTAAAATGAGGTTGGGCAAAAAAATCAAGGTATTT. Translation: CALWEVSGKMRLGKKIKVF.

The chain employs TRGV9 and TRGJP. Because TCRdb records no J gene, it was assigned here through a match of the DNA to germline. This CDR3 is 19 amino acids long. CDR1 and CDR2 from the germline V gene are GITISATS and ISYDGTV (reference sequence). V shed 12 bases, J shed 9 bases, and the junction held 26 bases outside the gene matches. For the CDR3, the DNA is TGTGCCCCGTGGGAGGTCAGTGATAAAATGAGGTTGGGCAAAAAAATCAAGGTATTT. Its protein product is CAPWEVSDKMRLGKKIKVF.